This TCR beta chain stems from a study of blood T cell repertoires in COVID-19. Overall study: The cDNA or gDNA used as material had been derived from T cells, B-cell-depleted T cells, or PBMCs.

CDR3 length: 18 residues. The V end lost 0 bases, the J end lost 0 bases, and 12 bases lay between the germline ends. CDR1 and CDR2 from the germline V gene are ENHRY and SYGVKD. TCRdb's copy holds only in-frame clones and misses some; the assay was immunoSEQ multiplex PCR. The data show about 99,000 clones, about 83% seen once. This clone has only a few counts. This TCR came from a man in his 70s with active or convalescent COVID-19. Sequencing was performed on peripheral blood. This chain uses TRBV10-3 with TRBJ1-6; maybe TRBD1 (5 bases). The CDR3 loop is CAISESRDSSSYNSPLHF. The DNA of the CDR3 is TGTGCCATCAGTGAGTCTAGGGACTCCAGCTCCTATAATTCACCCCTCCACTTT.